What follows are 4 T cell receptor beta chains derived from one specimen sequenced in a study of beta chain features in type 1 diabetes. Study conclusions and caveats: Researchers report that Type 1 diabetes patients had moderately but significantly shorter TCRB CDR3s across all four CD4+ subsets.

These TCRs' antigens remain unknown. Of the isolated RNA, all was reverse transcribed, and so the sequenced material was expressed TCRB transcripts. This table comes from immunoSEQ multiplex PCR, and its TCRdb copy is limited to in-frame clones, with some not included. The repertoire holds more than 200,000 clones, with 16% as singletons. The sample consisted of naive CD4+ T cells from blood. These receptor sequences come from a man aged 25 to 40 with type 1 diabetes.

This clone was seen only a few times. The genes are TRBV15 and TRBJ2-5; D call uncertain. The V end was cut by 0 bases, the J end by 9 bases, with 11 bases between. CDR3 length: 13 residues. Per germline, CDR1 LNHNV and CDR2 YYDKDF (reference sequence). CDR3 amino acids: CATSRERLRPQYF. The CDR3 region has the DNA TGTGCCACCAGCAGAGAGAGGTTGCGACCCCAGTACTTC. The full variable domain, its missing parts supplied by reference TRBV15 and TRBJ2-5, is DAMVIQNPRYQVTQFGKPVTLSCSQTLNHNVMYWYQQKSSQAPKLLFHYYDKDFNNEADTPDNFQSRRPNTSFCFLDIRSPGLGDTAMYLCATSRERLRPQYFGPGTRLLVL.

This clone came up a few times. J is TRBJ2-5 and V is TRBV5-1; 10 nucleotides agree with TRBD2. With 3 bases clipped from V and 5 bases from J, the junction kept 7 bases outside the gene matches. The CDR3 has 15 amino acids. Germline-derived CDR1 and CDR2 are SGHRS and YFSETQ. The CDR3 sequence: CASSWTASGSETQYF. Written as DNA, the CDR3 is TGCGCCAGCAGCTGGACGGCTAGCGGGAGTGAGACCCAGTACTTC.

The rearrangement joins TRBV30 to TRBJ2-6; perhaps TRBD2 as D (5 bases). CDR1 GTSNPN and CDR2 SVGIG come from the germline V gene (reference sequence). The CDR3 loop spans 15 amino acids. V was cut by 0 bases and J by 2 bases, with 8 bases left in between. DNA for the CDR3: TGTGCCTGGAGTGTACGGGGTACTGGGGCCAACGTCCTGACTTTC. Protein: CAWSVRGTGANVLTF.

CDR3 residues: CAWSPAGSRLNYGYTF. CDR3 DNA: TGTGCCTGGAGTCCTGCAGGGAGTCGACTTAACTATGGCTACACCTTC. The gene calls are TRBV30 and TRBJ1-2, with D possibly matching TRBD1 (5 bases). V was trimmed by 2 bases and J by 1 base, leaving 17 bases between them. Per germline, CDR1 GTSNPN and CDR2 SVGIG (reference sequence). The CDR3 length is 16 residues.